This TCR beta chain was identified in a study of blood T cell repertoires in COVID-19. Trimming stripped 7 bases from V and 2 bases from J, with 17 bases between. CDR1 and CDR2 (germline): MNHEY, SMNVEV (reference sequence). The CDR3 runs to 15 residues. How the authors handled the data: Amplifying reference gene primers gave estimates of nucleated cell counts. Repertoires were generated with immunoSEQ multiplex PCR, while TCRdb's copy carries only in-frame clones and drops some. V and J calls and clone size are as listed in that table; D and trimming were resolved from the DNA. There are 250,000 or so clones in the sample; around 90% occur only once, and 2% to 3% lies in the top ten.

The chain is built from TRBV27 and TRBJ1-1, with D possibly TRBD1 on 6 matching bases. The sequencing input was peripheral blood. The source of this sequence is a man aged 25 to 40 with COVID-19, enrolled during active disease. CDR3 DNA: TGTGCCAGCATCCCGAGGGGGGGGCGAAACACTGAAGCTTTCTTT. Encoded protein: CASIPRGGRNTEAFF.